The present T cell receptor (beta chain) was sequenced within a study of blood T cell repertoires in COVID-19. Study-level background: Samples came from the United States, Italy and Spain, spanning acute and convalescent COVID-19. T cells, B-cell-depleted T cells, or PBMCs provided the cDNA or gDNA that served as material.

Sequenced by immunoSEQ multiplex PCR; TCRdb stores in-frame clones only, minus some. The sample shows about 58,000 clones, 90% to 95% of them seen only once. This CDR3 is built from 14 residues. J was trimmed by 8 bases and V by 3 bases; bases with no gene match: 7. Germline V gene sequence: CDR1 SGHDT, CDR2 YYEEEE. Source material: peripheral blood. The J gene is TRBJ1-4, the V gene TRBV5-6; TRBD1 agrees at 7 bases. This sequence originates from a man over 45 with active COVID-19. CDR3 sequence: CASSSLTGAEKLFF. The DNA for the CDR3 is TGTGCCAGCAGCTCCCTTACAGGGGCCGAAAAACTGTTTTTT.